The source of this T cell receptor beta chain is a study of blood T cell repertoires in COVID-19. Study in general: Some COVID-19 samples were acute and others convalescent; all came from the United States, Italy and Spain.

V lost 3 bases, J lost 0 bases, and 7 bases stayed unmatched. Per germline, CDR1 KGHDR and CDR2 SFDVKD. The CDR3 loop spans 17 amino acids. Original analysis: Amplification of reference gene primers was used by the study to estimate nucleated cell counts. The repertoire was sequenced with immunoSEQ multiplex PCR; TCRdb's copy has only in-frame clones and lacks some. The V and J calls and clone size come from that table; D and trimming were worked out from the DNA. Of about 210,000 clones listed, around 88% are singletons. The clonotype comes from a woman between 50 and 59 years old with acute or convalescent COVID-19. This chain connects TRBV24-1 to TRBJ2-1; 7 bases fit TRBD2. Specimen: peripheral blood. The CDR3 DNA follows: TGTGCCACCAGTGATCCCGGGACTATGAGCTCCTACAATGAGCAGTTCTTC. It encodes CATSDPGTMSSYNEQFF.